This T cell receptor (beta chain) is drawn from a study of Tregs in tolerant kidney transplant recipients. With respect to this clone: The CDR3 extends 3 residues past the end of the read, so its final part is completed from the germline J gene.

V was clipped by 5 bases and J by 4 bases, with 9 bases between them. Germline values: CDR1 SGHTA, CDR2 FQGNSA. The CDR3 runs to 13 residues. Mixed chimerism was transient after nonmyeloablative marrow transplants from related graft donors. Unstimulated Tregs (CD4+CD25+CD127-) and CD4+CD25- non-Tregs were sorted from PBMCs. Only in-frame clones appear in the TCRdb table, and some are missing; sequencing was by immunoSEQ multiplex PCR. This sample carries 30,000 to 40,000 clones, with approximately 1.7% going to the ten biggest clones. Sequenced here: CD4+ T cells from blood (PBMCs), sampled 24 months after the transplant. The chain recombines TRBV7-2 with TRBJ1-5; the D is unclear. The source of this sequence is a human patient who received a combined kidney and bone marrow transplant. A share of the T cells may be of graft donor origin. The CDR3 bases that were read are TGTGCCAGCAGCCAAGACACTAATCAGCCC. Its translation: CASSQDTNQP. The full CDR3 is CASSQDTNQPQHF. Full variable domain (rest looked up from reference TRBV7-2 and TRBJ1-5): GAGVSQSPSNKVTEKGKDVELRCDPISGHTALYWYRQSLGQGLEFLIYFQGNSAPDKSGLPSDRFSAERTGGSVSTLTIQRTQQEDSAVYLCASSQDTNQPQHFGDGTRLSIL.